This T cell receptor beta chain is drawn from a study of blood T cell repertoires in COVID-19. Per the original data handling: From reference gene primer amplification, estimates of nucleated cell counts were derived. Clones were read by immunoSEQ multiplex PCR, and TCRdb kept only the in-frame ones, dropping some. For V, J and clone size, that table is used; D and trimming come from the DNA. Among under 55,000 clones listed, roughly 84% were seen once. CDR3 length: 13 amino acids. The V end lost 5 bases, the J end lost 4 bases, and 9 bases lay between the germline ends. Germline CDR1 and CDR2: MNHNY and SVGAGI (reference sequence).

The source is a human donor in a cohort sampled during active COVID-19. Sequencing was done on a sample of peripheral blood. The chain joins TRBV6-6 to TRBJ1-3; D is uncertain. CDR3 sequence reads: CASSTVAGNTIYF. The CDR3 DNA follows: TGTGCCAGCAGTACGGTCGCGGGAAACACCATATATTTT.